The 10 T cell receptor beta chains reported below all come from one sample, sequenced in a study of CD8 T cells in ankylosing spondylitis. TCRdb processed the 5' RACE reads anew with MiXCR; each CDR3 protein has one entry. The sample yields 240,000 or so distinct CDR3 sequences, less than 10% seen once. Sequenced sample: blood, either unsorted or a sorted T cell fraction (not recorded which). These TCRs come from a male donor with ankylosing spondylitis or in good health (not recorded which).

This clonotype has ten or more counts. This chain joins TRBV10-3 and TRBJ2-1; 12 bases map to TRBD2. Germline CDR1 ENHRY, CDR2 SYGVKD. The CDR3 sequence is 19 residues long. J was trimmed by 0 bases and V by 3 bases; bases with no gene match: 9. CDR3 amino acids: CAISDRTSGDESSYNEQFF. The CDR3, as DNA: TGTGCCATCAGTGACCGGACTAGCGGGGACGAGAGCTCCTACAATGAGCAGTTCTTC.

This clonotype has just a few counts. This chain links TRBV12-3 or TRBV12-4 with TRBJ2-5, with 10 bases identical to TRBD2. J lost 1 base, V lost 6 bases, and 8 bases had no gene match. The CDR3 sequence is 16 residues long. The CDR3 sequence: CASSDSGGTSQETQYF. As DNA, the CDR3 is TGTGCCAGCAGCGATAGCGGGGGGACTTCCCAAGAGACCCAGTACTTC.

This clonotype was observed many times. The V and J genes are TRBV5-1 and TRBJ1-1, with unresolved D. V gave up 4 bases and J gave up 1 base, with 8 bases separating them. The germline CDR1 and CDR2 sequences are SGHRS and YFSETQ. The CDR3 has 13 amino acids. CDR3 residues: CASSQDGNTEAFF. The CDR3 nucleotides are TGCGCCAGCAGCCAGGACGGGAACACTGAAGCTTTCTTT.

The chain joins TRBV7-3 to TRBJ2-3; D is uncertain. CDR1 is SGHTA and CDR2 is FQGTGA in the germline V gene. The CDR3 runs to 15 residues. V was trimmed by 2 bases and J by 0 bases, leaving 9 bases between them. Here the CDR3 DNA reads TGTGCCAGCAGCTTAGGCGTCTCTAGCACAGATACGCAGTATTTT. Translating gives CASSLGVSSTDTQYF.

V gene TRBV18 combines with J gene TRBJ1-2; 8 nucleotides align to TRBD1. V shed 4 bases and J 4 bases; nucleotides not matched to a gene: 8. The CDR3 extends over 15 amino acids. Germline CDR1 reads KGHSH; CDR2 reads LQKENI. The CDR3 nucleotides are TGTGCCAGCTCACTGGCCGGGACAGGAGCCTATGGCTACACCTTC. Translating gives CASSLAGTGAYGYTF.

This clonotype was seen at least ten times. CDR3 DNA sequence: TGTGCCTGGAAATTTGTTACAGATACGCAGTATTTT. Amino acids: CAWKFVTDTQYF. The chain joins TRBV30 to TRBJ2-3, with D unclear. Trimming left V 4 bases short and J 3 bases short, with 8 bases between. CDR3 length equals 12 residues. The germline V gene encodes CDR1 GTSNPN and CDR2 SVGIG (reference sequence).

This clonotype was observed at least ten times. The chain combines TRBV9 with TRBJ2-1; TRBD2 might be the D (6 bases). CDR1 is SGDLS, CDR2 YYNGEE, per germline. V was shortened by 3 bases and J by 7 bases, with 20 bases between the two germline ends. The CDR3 loop spans 16 amino acids. The CDR3 coding sequence is TGTGCCAGCAGCGAGGGGACGGGGACTTTATCAAATGAGCAGTTCTTC. This codes for CASSEGTGTLSNEQFF.

There are many counts of this clonotype. The CDR3 DNA sequence: TGCAGTGCTCTCAAACAGGGGCGGTACGAGCAGTACTTC. It encodes CSALKQGRYEQYF. This chain links TRBV20-1 with TRBJ2-7, with 7 bases that match TRBD1. The CDR3 has 13 amino acids. Looked up from germline, CDR1 is DFQATT and CDR2 is SNEGSKA (reference sequence). J lost 4 bases, V lost 5 bases, and 8 bases had no gene match.

The rearrangement links TRBV3-1 to TRBJ2-3, with 10 bases identical to TRBD2. The CDR3 is 17 residues long. After removal of 4 bases from V and 5 bases from J, the junction contained 12 bases not matched to a gene. CDR1 is LGHDT, CDR2 YNNKEL, per germline (reference sequence). The chain's CDR3 is CASSLTAGSGRVDTQYF. The CDR3 nucleotides read TGTGCCAGCAGCCTGACCGCGGGGAGCGGGAGGGTAGATACGCAGTATTTT.

The rearrangement links TRBV5-5 to TRBJ1-5; D not resolved. CDR1 is SGHKS, CDR2 YYEKEE, per germline (reference sequence). The V end was cut by 0 bases, the J end by 7 bases, with 8 bases between. CDR3 size: 13 residues. DNA of the CDR3: TGTGCCAGCAGCTTGGTAGGAGGACAGCCCCAGCATTTT. It encodes CASSLVGGQPQHF.